This entry features one T cell receptor beta chain sequence. The antigen is not known. Sequencing in the ViraFEST assay came after antigen-specific CD4+ T cells had been expanded with viral peptide pools, which were used to stimulate PBMC. Culturing for nine to ten days preceded CD4+ T cell isolation. Absence of prior SARS-CoV-2 infection characterized the vaccine recipients, who showed negative nucleocapsid antibodies. The data originate from a study of vaccination effects on CD4 cells after COVID-19. Sequencing was performed with immunoSEQ multiplex PCR; in TCRdb, only in-frame clones are kept and a portion is missing. The sample gives tens of thousands of clones, approximately 70% of which show up once; over 4% is in the top ten. Germline V CDR1 and CDR2: KGHSH, LQKENI. The CDR3 contains 17 residues. The V gene lost 5 bases and the J gene lost 1 base, with 20 bases spanning the gap.

Sequenced here: CD4+ T cells from PBMCs cultured with HCoV-OC43 spike peptides, sampled before COVID-19 vaccination. The subset here: HCoV-OC43 spike overlapping peptide pool stimulation. This chain joins TRBV18 and TRBJ1-1, with D possibly matching TRBD1 (5 bases). The receptor's source is a human donor who received a COVID-19 vaccine. This chain's CDR3 is CASSSLGRQLTNTEAFF. The CDR3 nucleotides are TGTGCCAGCTCATCACTCGGGCGACAGCTAACGAACACTGAAGCTTTCTTT.